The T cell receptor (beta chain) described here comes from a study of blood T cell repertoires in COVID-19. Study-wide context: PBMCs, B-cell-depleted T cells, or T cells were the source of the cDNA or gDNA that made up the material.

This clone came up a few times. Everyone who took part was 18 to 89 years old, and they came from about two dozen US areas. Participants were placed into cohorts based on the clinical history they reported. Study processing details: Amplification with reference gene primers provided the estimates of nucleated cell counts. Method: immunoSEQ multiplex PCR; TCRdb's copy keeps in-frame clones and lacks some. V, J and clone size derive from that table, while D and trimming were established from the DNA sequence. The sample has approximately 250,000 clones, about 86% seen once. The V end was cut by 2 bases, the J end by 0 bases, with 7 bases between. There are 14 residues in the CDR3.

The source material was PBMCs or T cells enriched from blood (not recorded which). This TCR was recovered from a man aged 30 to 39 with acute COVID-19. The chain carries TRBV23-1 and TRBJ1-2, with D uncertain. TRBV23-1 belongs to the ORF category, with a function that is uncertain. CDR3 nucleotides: TGCGCCAGCAGTCAAACGGGAGCTAACTATGGCTACACCTTC. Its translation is CASSQTGANYGYTF.